Listed here are 5 T cell receptor beta chains from one sample, sequenced in a study of identical twins. TCRdb itself ran the 5' RACE reads through MiXCR, one entry per CDR3 protein. The table records approximately 490,000 distinct CDR3 sequences, around 24% of them present only once. These same data were also listed under a study on yellow fever vaccine responses in identical twins.

Sequenced sample: CD4+ T cells sorted from blood. These receptors were collected from a woman younger than 30 in good health.

This chain links TRBV15 with TRBJ2-1; D is uncertain. Looked up from germline, CDR1 is LNHNV and CDR2 is YYDKDF (reference sequence). V was trimmed by 5 bases and J by 7 bases, leaving 12 bases between them. The CDR3 loop spans 13 amino acids. CDR3 amino acids: CATSVPERNEQFF. As DNA, the CDR3 is TGTGCCACCAGCGTACCGGAACGGAATGAGCAGTTCTTC.

This clonotype has only a few counts. CDR3 sequence reads: CSARRTSPGGETQYF. CDR3 DNA sequence: TGCAGTGCTAGGAGGACTAGCCCAGGAGGGGAGACCCAGTACTTC. The chain employs TRBV20-1 and TRBJ2-5; 8 nucleotides align to TRBD2. Looked up from germline, CDR1 is DFQATT and CDR2 is SNEGSKA (reference sequence). This CDR3 region has 15 residues. V lost 3 bases to trimming and J lost 5 bases; unmatched junction nucleotides: 11.

This chain links TRBV28 with TRBJ1-1; D might be TRBD1 (6 bases). The CDR3 covers 16 residues. Trimming pared 8 bases from V and 2 bases from J, leaving 21 bases between. Germline CDR1 and CDR2: MDHEN and SYDVKM. CDR3 in DNA: TGTGCCAGCCAAAAAGGGGGGTGGGCCAGCAACACTGAAGCTTTCTTT. Its translation is CASQKGGWASNTEAFF.

This chain uses TRBV12-3 or TRBV12-4 with TRBJ2-2; D could derive from TRBD1 or TRBD2 (6 bases each). The CDR3 has 15 amino acids. Trimming shortened V by 4 bases and J by 5 bases, and 14 bases separated the two germline ends. CDR3 nucleotides: TGTGCCAGCAGTTCCCGAGGAGGGGGGACCGGGGAGCTGTTTTTT. Residues: CASSSRGGGTGELFF.

This clonotype was picked up a small number of times. The chain has TRBV5-1 and TRBJ2-5; 8 bases fit TRBD1. Germline assignment: CDR1 SGHRS and CDR2 YFSETQ. The V and J ends lost 0 bases and 5 bases, in that order; junction bases with no gene match: 6. The CDR3 extends over 15 amino acids. As DNA, the CDR3 is TGCGCCAGCAGCTTGGTTCAGGGGGCAAAGGAGACCCAGTACTTC. Translation gives CASSLVQGAKETQYF.